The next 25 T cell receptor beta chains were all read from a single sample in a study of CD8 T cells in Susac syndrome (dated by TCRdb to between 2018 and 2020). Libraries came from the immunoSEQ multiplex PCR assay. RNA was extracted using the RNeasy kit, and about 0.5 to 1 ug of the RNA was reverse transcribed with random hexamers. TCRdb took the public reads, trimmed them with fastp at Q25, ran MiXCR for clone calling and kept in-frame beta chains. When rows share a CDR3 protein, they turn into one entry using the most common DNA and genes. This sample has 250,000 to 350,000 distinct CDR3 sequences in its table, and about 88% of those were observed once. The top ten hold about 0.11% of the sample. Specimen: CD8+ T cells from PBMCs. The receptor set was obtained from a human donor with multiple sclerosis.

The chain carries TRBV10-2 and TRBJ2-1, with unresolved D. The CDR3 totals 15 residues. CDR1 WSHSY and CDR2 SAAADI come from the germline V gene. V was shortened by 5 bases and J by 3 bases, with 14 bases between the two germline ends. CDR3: CASSFFDMGYNEQFF. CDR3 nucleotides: TGCGCCAGCAGTTTTTTTGACATGGGCTACAATGAGCAGTTCTTC.

The CDR3 region has the DNA TGTGCCAGTAGTATTGGGTGGATTCAGTACTTC. Its protein is CASSIGWIQYF. This chain joins TRBV19 and TRBJ2-4; no definite D call. This CDR3 spans 11 amino acids. V lost 3 bases and J lost 10, with 7 bases in between. Per germline, CDR1 LNHDA and CDR2 SQIVND (reference sequence). The variable domain in full, completed from reference TRBV19 and TRBJ2-4, reads DGGITQSPKYLFRKEGQNVTLSCEQNLNHDAMYWYRQDPGQGLRLIYYSQIVNDFQKGDIAEGYSVSREKKESFPLTVTSAQKNPTAFYLCASSIGWIQYFGAGTRLSVL.

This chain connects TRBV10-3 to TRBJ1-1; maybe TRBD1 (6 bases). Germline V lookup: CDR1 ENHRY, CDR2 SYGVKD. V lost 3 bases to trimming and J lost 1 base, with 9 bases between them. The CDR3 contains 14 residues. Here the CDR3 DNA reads TGTGCCATCAGTGACCCAGGGGCGAACACTGAAGCTTTCTTT. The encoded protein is CAISDPGANTEAFF.

CDR3 in amino acids: CASTQRELRVDTQYF. The DNA for the CDR3 is TGTGCCAGCACACAGCGGGAGCTTCGAGTGGATACGCAGTATTTT. The chain is built from TRBV5-6 and TRBJ2-3; TRBD2 aligns across 8 bases. The CDR3 length is 15 residues. Per germline, CDR1 SGHDT and CDR2 YYEEEE. The junction had 12 bases not matched to a gene; V was cut back by 6 bases and J by 6 bases.

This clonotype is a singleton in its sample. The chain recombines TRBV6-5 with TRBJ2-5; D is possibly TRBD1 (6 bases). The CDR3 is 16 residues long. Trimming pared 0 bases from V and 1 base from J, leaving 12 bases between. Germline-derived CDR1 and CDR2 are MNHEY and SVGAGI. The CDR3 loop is CASSYSFRDTQETQYF. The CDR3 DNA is TGTGCCAGCAGTTACTCTTTCCGGGACACCCAAGAGACCCAGTACTTC.

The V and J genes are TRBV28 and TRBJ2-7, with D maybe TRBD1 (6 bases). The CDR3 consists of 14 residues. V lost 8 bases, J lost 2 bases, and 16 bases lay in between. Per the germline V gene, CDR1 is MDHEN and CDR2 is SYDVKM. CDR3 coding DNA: TGTGCCAGCTCTTTCCGGGACATTGCCTACGAGCAGTACTTC. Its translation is CASSFRDIAYEQYF. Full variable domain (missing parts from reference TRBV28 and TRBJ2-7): DVKVTQSSRYLVKRTGEKVFLECVQDMDHENMFWYRQDPGLGLRLIYFSYDVKMKEKGDIPEGYSVSREKKERFSLILESASTNQTSMYLCASSFRDIAYEQYFGPGTRLTVT.

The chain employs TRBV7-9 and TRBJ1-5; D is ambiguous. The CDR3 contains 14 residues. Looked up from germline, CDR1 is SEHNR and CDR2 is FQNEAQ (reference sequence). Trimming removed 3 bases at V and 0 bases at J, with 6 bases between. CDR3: CASSFGDSNQPQHF. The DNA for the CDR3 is TGTGCCAGCAGCTTCGGGGATAGCAATCAGCCCCAGCATTTT. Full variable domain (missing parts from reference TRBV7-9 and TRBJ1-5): DTGVSQNPRHKITKRGQNVTFRCDPISEHNRLYWYRQTLGQGPEFLTYFQNEAQLEKSRLLSDRFSAERPKGSFSTLEIQRTEQGDSAMYLCASSFGDSNQPQHFGDGTRLSIL.

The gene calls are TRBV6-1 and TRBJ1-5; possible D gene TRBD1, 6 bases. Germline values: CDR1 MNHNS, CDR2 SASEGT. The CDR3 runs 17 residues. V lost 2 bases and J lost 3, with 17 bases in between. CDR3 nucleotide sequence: TGTGCCAGCAGTGAAAGGAGGGGGGGCGCCTCCAATCAGCCCCAGCATTTT. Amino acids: CASSERRGGASNQPQHF.

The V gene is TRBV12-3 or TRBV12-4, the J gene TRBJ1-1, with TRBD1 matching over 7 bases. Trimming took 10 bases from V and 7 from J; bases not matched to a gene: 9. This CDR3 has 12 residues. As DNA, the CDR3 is TGTGCCACCCCGGGACAGCAAGGTGAAGCTTTCTTT. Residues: CATPGQQGEAFF.

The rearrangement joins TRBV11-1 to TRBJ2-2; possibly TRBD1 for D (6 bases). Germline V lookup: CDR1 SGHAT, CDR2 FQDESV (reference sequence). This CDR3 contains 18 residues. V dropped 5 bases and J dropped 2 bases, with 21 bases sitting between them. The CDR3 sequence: CASSLNLWGHLNTGELFF. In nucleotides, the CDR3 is TGTGCCAGCAGCCTGAACCTGTGGGGACACCTAAACACCGGGGAGCTGTTTTTT.

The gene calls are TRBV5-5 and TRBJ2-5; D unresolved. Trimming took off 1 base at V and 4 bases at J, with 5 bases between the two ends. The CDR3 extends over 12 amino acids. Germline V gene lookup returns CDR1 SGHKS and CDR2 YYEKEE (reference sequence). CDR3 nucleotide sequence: TGTGCCAGCAGCTTGTATGGAGAGACCCAGTACTTC. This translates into CASSLYGETQYF.

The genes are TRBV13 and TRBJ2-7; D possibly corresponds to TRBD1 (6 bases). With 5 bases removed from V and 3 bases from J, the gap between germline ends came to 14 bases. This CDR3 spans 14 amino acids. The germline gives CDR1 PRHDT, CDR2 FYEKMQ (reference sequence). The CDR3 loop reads CASSEGHGDYEQYF. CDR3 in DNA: TGTGCCAGCAGCGAGGGACACGGAGACTACGAGCAGTACTTC.

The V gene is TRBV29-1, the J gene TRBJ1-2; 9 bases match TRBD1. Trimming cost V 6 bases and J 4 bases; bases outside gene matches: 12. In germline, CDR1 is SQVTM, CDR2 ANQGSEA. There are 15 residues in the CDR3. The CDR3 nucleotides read TGCAGCGTCGCCACCGGGACAGGGAGGGGCTATGGCTACACCTTC. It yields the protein CSVATGTGRGYGYTF.

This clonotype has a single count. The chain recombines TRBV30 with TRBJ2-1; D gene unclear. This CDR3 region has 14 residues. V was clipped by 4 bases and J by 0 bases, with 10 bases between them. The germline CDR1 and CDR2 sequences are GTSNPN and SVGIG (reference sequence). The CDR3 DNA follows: TGTGCCTGGACCTGTAACAGCTCCTACAATGAGCAGTTCTTC. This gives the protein CAWTCNSSYNEQFF.

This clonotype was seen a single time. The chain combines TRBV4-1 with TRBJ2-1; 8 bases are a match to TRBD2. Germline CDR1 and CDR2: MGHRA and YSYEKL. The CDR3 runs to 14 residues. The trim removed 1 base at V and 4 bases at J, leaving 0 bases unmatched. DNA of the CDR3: TGCGCCAGCAGCCAAGCTAGCGGGTACAATGAGCAGTTCTTC. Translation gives CASSQASGYNEQFF.

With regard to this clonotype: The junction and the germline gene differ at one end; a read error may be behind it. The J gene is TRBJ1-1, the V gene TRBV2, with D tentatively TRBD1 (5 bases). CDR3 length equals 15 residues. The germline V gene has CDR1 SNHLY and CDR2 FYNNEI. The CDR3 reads CASPGGEVWNTEASF. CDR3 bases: TGTGCCAGCCCTGGAGGGGAGGTGTGGAACACTGAAGCTTCCTTT.

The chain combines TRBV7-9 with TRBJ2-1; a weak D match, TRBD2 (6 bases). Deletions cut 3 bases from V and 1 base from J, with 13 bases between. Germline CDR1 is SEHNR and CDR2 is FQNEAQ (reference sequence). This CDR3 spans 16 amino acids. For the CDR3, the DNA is TGTGCCAGCAGCTTCCTAGCGAGTTCATCCTACAATGAGCAGTTCTTC. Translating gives CASSFLASSSYNEQFF.

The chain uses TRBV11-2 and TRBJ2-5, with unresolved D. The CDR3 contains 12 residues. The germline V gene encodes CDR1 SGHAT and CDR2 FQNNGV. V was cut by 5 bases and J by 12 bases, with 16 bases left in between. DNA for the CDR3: TGTGCCAGCAGCCTGGATCAGCGCTCCGAGTACTTC. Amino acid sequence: CASSLDQRSEYF.

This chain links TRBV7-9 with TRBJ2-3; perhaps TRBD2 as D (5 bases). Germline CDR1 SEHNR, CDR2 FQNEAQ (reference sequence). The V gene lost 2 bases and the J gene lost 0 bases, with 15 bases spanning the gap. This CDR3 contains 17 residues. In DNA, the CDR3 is TGTGCCAGCAGCTTATTTCCAGCGGAGCATAGCACAGATACGCAGTATTTT. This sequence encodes CASSLFPAEHSTDTQYF.

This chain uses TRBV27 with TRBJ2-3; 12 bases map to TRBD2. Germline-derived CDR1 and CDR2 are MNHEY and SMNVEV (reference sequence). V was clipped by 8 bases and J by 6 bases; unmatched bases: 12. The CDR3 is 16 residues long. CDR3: CASGAVLAGGWDTQYF. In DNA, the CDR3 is TGTGCCAGCGGTGCCGTACTAGCGGGAGGTTGGGATACGCAGTATTTT.

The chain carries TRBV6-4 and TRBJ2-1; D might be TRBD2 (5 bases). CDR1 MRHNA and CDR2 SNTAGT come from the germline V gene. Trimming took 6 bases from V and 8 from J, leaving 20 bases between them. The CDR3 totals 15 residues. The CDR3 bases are TGTGCCAGCAGCGTCGGACTCATAGCTGTCGATGAGCAGTTCTTC. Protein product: CASSVGLIAVDEQFF.

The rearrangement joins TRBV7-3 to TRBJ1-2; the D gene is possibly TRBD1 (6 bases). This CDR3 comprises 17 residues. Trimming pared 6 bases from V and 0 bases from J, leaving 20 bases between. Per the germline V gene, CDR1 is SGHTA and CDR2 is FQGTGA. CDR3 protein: CASSPFGGLAPNYGYTF. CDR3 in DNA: TGTGCCAGCAGTCCCTTCGGGGGCCTCGCTCCTAACTATGGCTACACCTTC.

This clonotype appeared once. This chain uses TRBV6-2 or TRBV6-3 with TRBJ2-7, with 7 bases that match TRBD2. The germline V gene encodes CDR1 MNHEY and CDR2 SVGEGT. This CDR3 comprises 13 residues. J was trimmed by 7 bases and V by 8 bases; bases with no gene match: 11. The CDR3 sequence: CASSREGLGEQYF. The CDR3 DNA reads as TGTGCCAGCTCGAGGGAGGGCCTGGGAGAGCAGTACTTC.

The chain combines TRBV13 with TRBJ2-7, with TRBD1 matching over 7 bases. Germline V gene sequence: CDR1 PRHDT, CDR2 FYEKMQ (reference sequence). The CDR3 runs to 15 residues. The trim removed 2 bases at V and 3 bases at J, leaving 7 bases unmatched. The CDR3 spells CASSLRGHVYYEQYF. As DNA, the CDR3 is TGTGCCAGCAGCTTAAGGGGGCACGTCTACTACGAGCAGTACTTC.

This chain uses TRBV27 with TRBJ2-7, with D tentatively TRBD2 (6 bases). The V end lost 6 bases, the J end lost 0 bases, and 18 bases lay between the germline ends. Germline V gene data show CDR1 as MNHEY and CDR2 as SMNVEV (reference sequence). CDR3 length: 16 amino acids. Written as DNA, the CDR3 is TGTGCCAGCAGCCCAAGTCCCGGGAGCCACTCCTACGAGCAGTACTTC. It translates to CASSPSPGSHSYEQYF.